This T cell receptor (beta chain) emerged from a study of T cell responses to AZD1222 COVID-19 vaccine. The CDR3 has 14 residues. The V segment lost 6 bases and the J segment 12 bases; nucleotides outside the gene matches: 14. CDR1 is MNHEY and CDR2 is SVGAGI in the germline V gene. Clones were read by immunoSEQ multiplex PCR, and TCRdb kept only the in-frame ones, dropping some. In the table there are about 120,000 clones, approximately 85% of which are singletons. About this clone itself: Its target is not known.

Study-level results: The study found Spike-specific TCR breadth and depth rose after two AZD1222 doses.

This rearrangement joins TRBV6-5 to TRBJ1-2; 9 bases align to TRBD1. The receptor was isolated from an adult in good health. This specimen consisted of peripheral blood, obtained on day 0 of AZD1222 vaccination. In DNA form, the CDR3 reads TGTGCCAGCAGGGACAGGGGATCCGGAGGATACGACACCTTC. It is translated as CASRDRGSGGYDTF.